This T cell receptor (beta chain) was captured by sequencing in a study of T cell repertoires in ileal Crohn's disease. Each sample's TCRB immunosequencing used around 500 nanograms of biopsy DNA. The repertoire was sequenced with immunoSEQ multiplex PCR; TCRdb's copy has only in-frame clones and lacks some. The sample comprises roughly 7,000 clones, more than 85% of which are singletons, and roughly 1.6% rests with the top ten. Trimming pared 3 bases from V and 4 bases from J, leaving 15 bases between. CDR1 is LNHDA, CDR2 SQIVND, per germline (reference sequence). CDR3 length: 15 residues. For this clone: The same CDR3 arises from other DNA sequences in this sample as well.

The clonotype originates from an adult with Crohn's disease. Sequenced input: ileal tissue. The V call is TRBV19, the J call TRBJ1-1; TRBD1 might be the D (5 bases). DNA of the CDR3: TGTGCCAGTAGTATCCCGACAGCGCGGGGCACTGAAGCTTTCTTT. Amino acids: CASSIPTARGTEAFF.